The source of this T cell receptor (beta chain) is a study of patients and donors after allogeneic stem cell transplantation. TCRdb passed the RT-PCR reads through MiXCR, listing each CDR3 protein once. The sample carries about 230,000 distinct CDR3 sequences, 13% to 15% recorded once. This clonotype occurred a few times. In germline, CDR1 is DFQATT, CDR2 SNEGSKA (reference sequence). Trimming stripped 0 bases from V and 3 bases from J, with 12 bases between. The CDR3 is made up of 16 amino acids. The sample taken for sequencing was blood, either unsorted or a sorted T cell fraction (not recorded which). The chain combines TRBV20-1 with TRBJ1-6, with D perhaps matching TRBD1 (5 bases). The clonotype was recovered from a human donor who was either an allogeneic HSCT recipient or a stem cell or donor lymphocyte infusion donor (not recorded which). It is not recorded whose cells these are; they may come from a transplant donor. The CDR3 DNA reads as TGCAGTGCTAGAGATGTACAGAGGGGCTATAATTCACCCCTCCACTTT. It is translated as CSARDVQRGYNSPLHF.